This T cell receptor (beta chain) emerged from a study of T cells in Graves' hyperthyroidism and ophthalmopathy. Across the study: Upon initial diagnosis and before any treatment, peripheral blood was collected. Points from the study as a whole: Most clonotypes expanded in thyroid above 0.001 were likewise present in blood. Before onset, by a median of approximately 6.2 months, the model predicted ophthalmopathy.

With regard to this clonotype: As yet, its antigen is unknown.

Trimming removed 7 bases from V and 1 base from J, with 13 bases in between. The CDR3 is 14 residues long. The investigators amplified TCR beta CDR3 regions from RNA transcripts. An initial round of RT-PCR targeting the TCR CDR3 relied on the HTBI primer set. TCRdb reanalysed the multiplex PCR reads using MiXCR and keeps one entry per CDR3 protein. The profile covers about 360,000 distinct CDR3 sequences, with about 25% appearing a single time and 70% to 75% taken by the ten largest. What was sequenced was blood. The TCR sequence derives from a man between 50 and 59 years old with Graves' hyperthyroidism. J is TRBJ1-1 and V is TRBV12-3 or TRBV12-4, with D unclear. In DNA, the CDR3 is TGTGCCAGCAATCCCGGACCGCCGAACACTGAAGCTTTCTTT. Translated, it gives CASNPGPPNTEAFF.